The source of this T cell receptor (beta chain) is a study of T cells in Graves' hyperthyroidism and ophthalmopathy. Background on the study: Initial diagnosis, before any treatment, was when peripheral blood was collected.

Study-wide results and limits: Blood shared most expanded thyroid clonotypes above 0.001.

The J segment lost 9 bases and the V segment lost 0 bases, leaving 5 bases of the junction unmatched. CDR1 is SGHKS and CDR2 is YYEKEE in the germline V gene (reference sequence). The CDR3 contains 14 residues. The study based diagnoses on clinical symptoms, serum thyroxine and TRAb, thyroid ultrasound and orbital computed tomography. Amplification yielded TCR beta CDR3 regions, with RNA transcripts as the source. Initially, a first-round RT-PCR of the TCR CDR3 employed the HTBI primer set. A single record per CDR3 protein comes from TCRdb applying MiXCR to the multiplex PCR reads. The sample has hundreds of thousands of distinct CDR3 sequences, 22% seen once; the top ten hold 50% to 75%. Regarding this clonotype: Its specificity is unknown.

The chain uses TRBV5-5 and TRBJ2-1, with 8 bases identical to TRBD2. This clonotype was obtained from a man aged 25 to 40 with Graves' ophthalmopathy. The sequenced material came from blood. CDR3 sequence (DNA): TGTGCCAGCAGCTTGGTTAGCGGGATTATTGAGCAGTTCTTC. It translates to CASSLVSGIIEQFF.